Shown below are 12 T cell receptor beta chains from a single sample sequenced in a study of beta chain features in type 1 diabetes. Study observations and caveats: Type 1 diabetes patients showed a moderate but significant shortening of TCRB CDR3s in all four CD4+ subsets.

The isolated RNA, all of it, was reverse transcribed, so expressed TCRB transcripts were what got sequenced. Only in-frame clones appear in the TCRdb table, and some are missing; sequencing was by immunoSEQ multiplex PCR. The sample records around 250,000 clones, around 21% being singletons. Their recognized antigens are unknown. The source material was naive CD4+ T cells from blood. The source is a woman between 35 and 50 years old with type 1 diabetes.

This clone was found a few times. The rearrangement links TRBV30 to TRBJ1-1; tentative D call: TRBD1 (5 bases). The CDR3 runs 13 residues. Trimming took 5 bases from V and 5 from J, leaving 15 bases between them. The germline V gene encodes CDR1 GTSNPN and CDR2 SVGIG (reference sequence). CDR3 nucleotide sequence: TGTGCCTGGGCCGGGTCCGGGGGAACTGAAGCTTTCTTT. This sequence encodes CAWAGSGGTEAFF.

V gene TRBV11-2 combines with J gene TRBJ2-7; TRBD1 matches at 7 bases. V lost 4 bases to trimming and J lost 5 bases; unmatched junction nucleotides: 2. The germline V gene has CDR1 SGHAT and CDR2 FQNNGV. CDR3 length: 12 amino acids. The CDR3 region has the DNA TGTGCCAGCAGCTACGACAGGGACGAGCAGTACTTC. It specifies CASSYDRDEQYF.

The rearrangement joins TRBV9 to TRBJ2-5, with 7 positions matching TRBD2. CDR1 SGDLS and CDR2 YYNGEE come from the germline V gene. The CDR3 consists of 14 residues. V shed 2 bases and J 3 bases; nucleotides not matched to a gene: 4. Here the CDR3 reads CASSVTSYKETQYF. Written as DNA, the CDR3 is TGTGCCAGCAGCGTGACTAGCTATAAAGAGACCCAGTACTTC.

This clone was counted between two and nine times. V and J are TRBV18 and TRBJ2-3, with a weak D call TRBD2 (6 bases). The V end was cut by 3 bases, the J end by 9 bases, with 13 bases between. The germline gives CDR1 KGHSH, CDR2 LQKENI. The CDR3 runs 13 residues. This CDR3 is CASSPPGEVTQYF. The DNA of the CDR3 is TGTGCCAGCTCACCGCCCGGGGAGGTAACGCAGTATTTT.

V is TRBV4-2 and J is TRBJ1-1; TRBD1 agrees at 7 bases. Germline V lookup: CDR1 LGHNA, CDR2 YNFKEQ. The trim removed 8 bases at V and 0 bases at J, leaving 15 bases unmatched. The CDR3 covers 17 residues. The CDR3 DNA sequence: TGTGCCAGCCGTCCGGCTGGACAGGCTTTAATGAACACTGAAGCTTTCTTT. Translating gives CASRPAGQALMNTEAFF.

V is TRBV5-4 and J is TRBJ2-5, with 11 bases fitting TRBD2. CDR3 length: 16 amino acids. Germline CDR1 reads SGHNT; CDR2 reads YYREEE (reference sequence). After removal of 1 base from V and 4 bases from J, the junction contained 6 bases not matched to a gene. Here the CDR3 DNA reads TGTGCCAGCAGCTTGTATCTAGCGGGAGGCGGAGAGACCCAGTACTTC. As protein: CASSLYLAGGGETQYF.

This clone was recorded a few times. The same CDR3 can be traced to other DNA sequences in this sample. CDR3 region: CASSLEETQYF. Written as DNA, the CDR3 is TGTGCCAGCAGTTTGGAGGAGACCCAGTACTTC. This chain joins TRBV28 and TRBJ2-5, with no clear D. V lost 3 bases and J lost 5, with 4 bases in between. The CDR3 is 11 residues long. Germline values: CDR1 MDHEN, CDR2 SYDVKM.

This clone was seen a handful of times. The chain is built from TRBV5-1 and TRBJ2-2; D may be TRBD1 (6 bases). Between the trimmed V and J ends, which lost 7 bases and 5 bases, there was a span of 6 bases. The CDR3 totals 11 residues. The germline CDR1 and CDR2 sequences are SGHRS and YFSETQ. This CDR3 reads CASGTTGELFF. DNA for the CDR3: TGCGCCAGCGGGACAACCGGGGAGCTGTTTTTT.

The chain links TRBV5-4 to TRBJ2-3; 7 bases match TRBD2. The V gene's germline CDR1 is SGHNT and CDR2 YYREEE (reference sequence). V gave up 2 bases and J gave up 4 bases; unmatched junction bases: 7. The length of the CDR3 is 15 residues. CDR3 sequence reads: CASSFGGGNPDTQYF. The CDR3 nucleotides read TGTGCCAGCAGCTTTGGGGGAGGGAACCCAGATACGCAGTATTTT.

V is TRBV2 and J is TRBJ2-1; D unclear. The CDR3 spans 10 residues. The V gene's germline CDR1 is SNHLY and CDR2 FYNNEI. The germline V and J ends were trimmed by 6 bases and 6 bases, with 3 bases remaining between them. CDR3 nucleotides: TGTGCCAGCAGCTCCAATGAGCAGTTCTTC. Protein: CASSSNEQFF. The complete variable domain, with remaining parts taken from reference TRBV2 and TRBJ2-1, reads EPEVTQTPSHQVTQMGQEVILRCVPISNHLYFYWYRQILGQKVEFLVSFYNNEISEKSEIFDDQFSVERPDGSNFTLKIRSTKLEDSAMYFCASSSNEQFFGPGTRLTVL.

V is TRBV29-1 and J is TRBJ1-1; possible D gene TRBD1, 5 bases. Trimming left V 7 bases short and J 1 base short, with 13 bases between. In germline, CDR1 is SQVTM, CDR2 ANQGSEA. CDR3 length equals 13 residues. The CDR3 sequence is CSGTPPANTEAFF. The CDR3 coding sequence is TGCAGCGGGACACCCCCAGCGAACACTGAAGCTTTCTTT.

The genes are TRBV9 and TRBJ1-1; weak D call: TRBD1 (5 bases). This CDR3 comprises 14 residues. Germline CDR1 is SGDLS and CDR2 is YYNGEE. Trimming pared 0 bases from V and 4 bases from J, leaving 10 bases between. CDR3 residues: CASSVGGSSTEAFF. CDR3 in DNA: TGTGCCAGCAGCGTAGGGGGCTCGAGCACTGAAGCTTTCTTT.